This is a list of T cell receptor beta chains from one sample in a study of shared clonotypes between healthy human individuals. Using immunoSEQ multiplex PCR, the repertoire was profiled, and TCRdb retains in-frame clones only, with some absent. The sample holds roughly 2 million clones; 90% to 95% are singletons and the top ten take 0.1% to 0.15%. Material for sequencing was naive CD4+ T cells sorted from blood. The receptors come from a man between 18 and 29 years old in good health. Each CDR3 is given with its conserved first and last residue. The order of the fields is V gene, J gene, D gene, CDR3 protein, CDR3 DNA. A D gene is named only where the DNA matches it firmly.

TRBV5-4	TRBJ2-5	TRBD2	CASSFFGVSGSGETQYF	TGTGCCAGCAGCTTTTTCGGGGTTAGCGGGTCGGGAGAGACCCAGTACTTC
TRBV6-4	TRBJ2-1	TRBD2	CASSENLAGVREQFF	TGTGCCAGCAGTGAGAATCTAGCGGGAGTTAGGGAGCAGTTCTTC
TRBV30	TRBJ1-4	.	CAWEKGNEKLFF	TGTGCCTGGGAGAAGGGAAATGAAAAACTGTTTTTT
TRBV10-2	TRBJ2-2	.	CASSELGNTGELFF	TGCGCCAGCAGTGAGCTAGGAAACACCGGGGAGCTGTTTTTT
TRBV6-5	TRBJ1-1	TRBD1	CASSLTGGPEAFF	TGTGCCAGCAGTCTTACAGGGGGCCCTGAAGCTTTCTTT
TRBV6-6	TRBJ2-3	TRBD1	CASSEDRTSTDTQYF	TGTGCCAGCAGCGAGGACAGGACTAGCACAGATACGCAGTATTTT
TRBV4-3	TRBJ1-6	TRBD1	CASSEGQGASYNSPLHF	TGCGCCAGCAGCGAGGGGCAGGGGGCGTCCTATAATTCACCCCTCCACTTT
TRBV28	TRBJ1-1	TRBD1	CASRGTGQGNTEAFF	TGTGCCAGCAGGGGAACTGGACAGGGAAACACTGAAGCTTTCTTT
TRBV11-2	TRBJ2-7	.	CASSLRQHIYEQYF	TGTGCCAGCAGCTTGAGACAGCATATCTACGAGCAGTACTTC
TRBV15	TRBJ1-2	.	CATSRGESIGSGHYGYTF	TGTGCCACCAGCAGAGGGGAGTCAATCGGCTCAGGGCACTATGGCTACACCTTC